This entry features one T cell receptor beta chain sequence. The target antigen is unknown. The data stem from a study of stem cell transplantation in POMP-related autoinflammatory disease. Study in general: Impaired MHC class I-dependent CD8+ differentiation was hypothesized from defective thymoproteasomes. Before transplant, CD4+ T cells skewed naive and CD8+ proportions were low.

Produced via immunoSEQ multiplex PCR; TCRdb's table is partial and in-frame only. The sample shows roughly 32,000 clones, just over 85% of them seen only once. V gave up 6 bases and J gave up 0 bases, with 5 bases separating them. The CDR3 runs to 11 residues. Per germline, CDR1 DFQATT and CDR2 SNEGSKA (reference sequence). Study findings and constraints: Across all analyzed T-cell subsets, patients with PRAID tended toward reduced diversity and increased clonality. Patients with PRAID showed a restricted number of unique TRB V-J gene pairings.

The source was CD4+ T cells from PBMCs, collected before stem cell transplantation. The chain recombines TRBV20-1 with TRBJ2-5; D is uncertain. This clonotype was sampled from a human donor with POMP-related autoinflammation and immune dysregulation (PRAID). DNA of the CDR3: TGCAGTGCCATCTACCAAGAGACCCAGTACTTC. It encodes CSAIYQETQYF.